This T cell receptor beta chain appears in the sequencing data of a study of T cell responses to AZD1222 COVID-19 vaccine. Study details: Second doses were pooled across both intervals (about 4 or about 12 weeks). Study conclusions and caveats: Dominant CD4 TCR responses targeted spike regions 160-218 and 743-854. Targeting of unmutated variant regions was reportedly seen in nearly half of spike-specific TCRs.

The count of this clone is one. As yet, its antigen is unknown. Repertoires were generated with immunoSEQ multiplex PCR, while TCRdb's copy carries only in-frame clones and drops some. Among 80,000 to 100,000 clones, approximately 83% were seen once, and the ten largest hold roughly 6.5%. Trimming left V 6 bases short and J 4 bases short, with 9 bases between. CDR3 length equals 12 residues. The V gene's germline CDR1 is MNHEY and CDR2 SVGAGI. The TCR comes from an adult in good health. The rearrangement joins TRBV6-5 to TRBJ1-2, with D unclear. This specimen consisted of peripheral blood, obtained on day 0 of AZD1222 vaccination. In DNA form, the CDR3 reads TGTGCCAGCAGACGAGACCGCTATGGCTACACCTTC. It is translated as CASRRDRYGYTF.